This TCR beta chain originates from a study of control samples from healthy donors and cancer patients. This table comes from immunoSEQ multiplex PCR, and its TCRdb copy is limited to in-frame clones, with some not included. This sample yields some 120,000 clones, of which around 90% are seen a single time; under 2.5% belongs to the top ten. CDR3 length: 14 residues. CDR1 and CDR2 (germline): MGHDK, SYGVNS. V lost 3 bases and J lost 2, with 8 bases in between. This clonotype originated in a woman in her seventies in good health. The chain employs TRBV25-1 and TRBJ2-1; no firm D call. The sequencing input was blood. The CDR3 here is CASSEVAAYNEQFF. CDR3 coding DNA: TGTGCCAGCAGTGAGGTCGCTGCCTACAATGAGCAGTTCTTC.